This T cell receptor beta chain stems from a study of blood T cell repertoires in COVID-19 (dated by TCRdb to about 2020). With regard to the full study: The collaborator samples originated in the United States, Italy and Spain and spanned the acute and convalescent phases of COVID-19. The prospective study material was composed of cDNA or gDNA derived from T cells, B-cell-depleted T cells, or PBMCs. Deeply sampled blood TCRbeta repertoires from subjects exposed to, actively infected with, or recovered from COVID-19 were included in the dataset. The repertoires were released in a freely available public database intended as a resource for research on the immune response to SARS-CoV-2. Samples came from the ongoing ImmuneRACE study (first 160 participants) plus 1,254 subjects from 6 global collaborators. Sample metadata almost always included a de-identified subject ID, COVID-19 status, age in years and sex. Where available, HLA class I and class II types were taken from metadata supplied by the sample provider and were not determined by assay-based typing.

Note on this clone: Its antigen has not been determined. Base-call qualities are not available, and no considerably larger clone is one nucleotide away.

The CDR3 covers 14 residues, taking in both the cysteine and the phenylalanine. The sequence is cut down to CDR3 DNA, 42 bases in frame from base 1. Here V drops 3 bases and J drops 8 bases, and the junction holds 3 bases not matched to any gene. CDR1 SEHNR and CDR2 FQNEAQ were looked up in the germline V gene (reference sequence). Collaborating institutions collected whole blood in K2EDTA tubes following their own protocols. Collaborator samples were shipped for TCRbeta analysis as frozen whole blood, isolated PBMCs, or DNA extracted from either sample type. The study at large found these results: How much clinical and demographic metadata was included differed by source and by participant, and the metadata was provided uncurated.

TCRbeta CDR3 regions were amplified from genomic DNA using the immunoSEQ Assay, a bias-controlled multiplex PCR. From the authors' description of their analysis: The number of nucleated cells in each sample was estimated by amplification of reference gene primers within the assay. Sequence reads were collapsed and filtered to measure the absolute abundance of every unique TCRbeta CDR3 rearrangement. For each sample, productive Simpson clonality was calculated by taking the square root of Simpson's diversity index across productive rearrangements. Not all clones reach the TCRdb copy of this immuneACCESS table, which keeps in-frame sequences only. Checked studies attribute under half of the gap to unresolved V genes and leave the rest unexplained. V and J calls and clone size come straight from that table; D and trimming were deduced from the DNA. This sample gives hundreds of thousands of clones in total; about 88% of them show up just once. The ten largest clones add up to around 0.7% of the sample.

Source material: peripheral blood. The rearranged segments are TRBV7-9 and TRBJ1-4, and 10 bases in between align with TRBD1. The sequence came from a man aged 35 to 55 with acute or convalescent COVID-19. The CDR3 here reads CASSFGTGVEKLFF. The nucleotide sequence is TGTGCCAGCAGCTTTGGGACAGGGGTAGAAAAACTGTTTTTT.